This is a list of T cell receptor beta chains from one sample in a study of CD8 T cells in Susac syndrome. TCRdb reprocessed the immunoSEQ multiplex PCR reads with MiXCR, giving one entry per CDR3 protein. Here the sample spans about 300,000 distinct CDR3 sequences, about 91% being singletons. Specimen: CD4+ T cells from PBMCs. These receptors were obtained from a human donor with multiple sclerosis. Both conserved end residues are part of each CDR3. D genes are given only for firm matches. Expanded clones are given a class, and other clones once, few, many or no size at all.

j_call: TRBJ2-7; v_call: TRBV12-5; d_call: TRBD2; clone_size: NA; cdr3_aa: CARVRAGPTYEQYF; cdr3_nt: TGTGCTAGGGTTCGAGCGGGACCGACCTACGAGCAGTACTTC
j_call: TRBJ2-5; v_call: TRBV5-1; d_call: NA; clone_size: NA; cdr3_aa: CASRVGRNQETQYF; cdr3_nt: TGCGCCAGCAGGGTCGGCAGGAACCAAGAGACCCAGTACTTC
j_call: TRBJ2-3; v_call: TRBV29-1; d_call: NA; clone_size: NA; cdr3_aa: CSVGGSVTDTQYF; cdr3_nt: TGCAGCGTTGGCGGCTCCGTCACAGATACGCAGTATTTT
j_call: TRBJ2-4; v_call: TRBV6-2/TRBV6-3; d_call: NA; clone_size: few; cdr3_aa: CASSLQGQAIQYF; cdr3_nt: TGTGCCAGCAGTCTTCAAGGGCAAGCCATTCAGTACTTC
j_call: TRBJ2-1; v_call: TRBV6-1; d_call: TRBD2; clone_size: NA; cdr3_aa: CASSRTSGGAGEQFF; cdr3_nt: TGTGCCAGCAGTAGGACTAGCGGGGGGGCAGGTGAGCAGTTCTTC
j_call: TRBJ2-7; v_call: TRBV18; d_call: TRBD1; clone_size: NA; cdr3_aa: CASSRYQGEYEQYF; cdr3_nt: TGTGCCAGCTCACGCTATCAGGGGGAGTACGAGCAGTACTTC
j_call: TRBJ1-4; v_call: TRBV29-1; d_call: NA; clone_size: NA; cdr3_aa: CSGRQPNEKLFF; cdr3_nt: TGCAGCGGACGACAGCCTAATGAAAAACTGTTTTTT
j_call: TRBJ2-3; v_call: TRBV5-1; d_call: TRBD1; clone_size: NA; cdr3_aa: CASSIEGARPGTQYF; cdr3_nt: TGCGCCAGCAGCATCGAGGGGGCCAGGCCGGGTACGCAGTATTTT
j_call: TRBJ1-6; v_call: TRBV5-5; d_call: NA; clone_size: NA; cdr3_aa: CASSLERSYNSPLHF; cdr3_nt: TGTGCCAGCAGCTTGGAAAGGTCCTATAATTCACCCCTCCACTTT
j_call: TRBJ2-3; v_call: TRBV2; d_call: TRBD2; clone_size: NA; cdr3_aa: CASSEGLAGGVDTQYF; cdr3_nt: TGTGCCAGCAGTGAAGGGCTAGCGGGGGGTGTAGATACGCAGTATTTT
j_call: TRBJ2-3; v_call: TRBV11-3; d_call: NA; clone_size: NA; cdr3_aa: CASSLAASADTQYF; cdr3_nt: TGTGCCAGCAGCTTAGCGGCTTCGGCAGATACGCAGTATTTT
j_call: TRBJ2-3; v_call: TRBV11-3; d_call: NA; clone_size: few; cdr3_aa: CASSLGGTTDTQYF; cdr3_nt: TGTGCCAGCAGCTTAGGGGGAACGACAGATACGCAGTATTTT
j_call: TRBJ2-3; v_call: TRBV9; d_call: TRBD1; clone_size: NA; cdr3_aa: CASSGNRDRGTDTQYF; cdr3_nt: TGTGCCAGCAGCGGCAACCGGGACAGGGGCACAGATACGCAGTATTTT
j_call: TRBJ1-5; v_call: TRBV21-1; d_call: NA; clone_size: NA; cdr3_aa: CASTPLRRGKDLSNQPQHF; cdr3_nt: TGTGCCAGCACCCCCCTTCGGCGAGGGAAGGACTTAAGCAATCAGCCCCAGCATTTT
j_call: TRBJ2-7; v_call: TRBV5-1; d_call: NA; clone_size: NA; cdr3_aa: CASSPGLVSDEQYF; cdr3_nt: TGCGCCAGCAGCCCGGGACTGGTTTCAGACGAGCAGTACTTC
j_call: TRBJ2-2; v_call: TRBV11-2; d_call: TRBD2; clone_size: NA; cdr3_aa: CASSRLIAGWGTGELFF; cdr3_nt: TGTGCCAGCAGCCGGCTCATAGCGGGTTGGGGGACCGGGGAGCTGTTTTTT
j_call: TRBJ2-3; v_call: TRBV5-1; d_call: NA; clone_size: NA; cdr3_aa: CASSLSRGPYTDTQYF; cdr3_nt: TGCGCCAGCAGCTTGAGCCGGGGACCGTACACAGATACGCAGTATTTT
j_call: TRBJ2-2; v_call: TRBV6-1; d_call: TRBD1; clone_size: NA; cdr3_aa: CASSEVPPGQGGTGELFF; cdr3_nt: TGTGCCAGCAGTGAAGTTCCCCCGGGACAGGGAGGCACCGGGGAGCTGTTTTTT
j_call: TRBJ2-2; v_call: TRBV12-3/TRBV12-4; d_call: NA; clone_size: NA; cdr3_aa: CASRPPTRPGELFF; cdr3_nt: TGTGCCAGCAGACCCCCGACCCGACCCGGGGAGCTGTTTTTT
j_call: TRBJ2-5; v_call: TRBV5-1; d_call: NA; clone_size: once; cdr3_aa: CASSLMIRETQYF; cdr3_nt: TGCGCCAGCAGCTTGATGATCCGAGAGACCCAGTACTTC
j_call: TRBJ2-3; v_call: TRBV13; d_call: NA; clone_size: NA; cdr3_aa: CASSSRGAGDTQYF; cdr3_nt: TGTGCCAGCAGCTCACGGGGGGCGGGAGATACGCAGTATTTT
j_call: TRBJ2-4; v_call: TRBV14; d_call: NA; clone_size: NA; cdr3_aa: CASSHQGTADIQYF; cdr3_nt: TGTGCCAGCAGCCACCAGGGGACGGCAGACATTCAGTACTTC
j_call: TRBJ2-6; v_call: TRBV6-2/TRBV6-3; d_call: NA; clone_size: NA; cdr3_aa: CASSVAVAGANVLTF; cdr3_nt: TGTGCCAGCAGTGTCGCAGTGGCTGGGGCCAACGTCCTGACTTTC
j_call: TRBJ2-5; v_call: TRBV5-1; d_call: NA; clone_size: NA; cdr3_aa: CASSFAGETQYF; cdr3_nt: TGCGCCAGCAGCTTCGCTGGAGAGACCCAGTACTTC
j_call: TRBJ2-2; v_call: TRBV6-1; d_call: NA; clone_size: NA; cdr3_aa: CASERLSGELFF; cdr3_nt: TGTGCCAGCGAGAGGTTATCCGGGGAGCTGTTTTTT
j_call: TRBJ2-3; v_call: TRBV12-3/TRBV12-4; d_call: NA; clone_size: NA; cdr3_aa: CASSSGTPDTQYF; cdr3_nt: TGTGCCAGCAGTTCTGGGACTCCAGATACGCAGTATTTT
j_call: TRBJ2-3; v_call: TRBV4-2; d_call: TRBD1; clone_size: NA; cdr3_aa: CASSQNTRGDTQYF; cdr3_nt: TGTGCCAGCAGCCAAAATACCAGGGGGGATACGCAGTATTTT
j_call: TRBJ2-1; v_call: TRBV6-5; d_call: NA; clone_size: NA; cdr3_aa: CASSYSGANEQFF; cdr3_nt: TGTGCCAGCAGTTACTCTGGTGCGAATGAGCAGTTCTTC
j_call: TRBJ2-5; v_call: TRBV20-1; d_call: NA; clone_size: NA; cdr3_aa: CSASGELGVETQYF; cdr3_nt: TGCAGTGCTAGTGGGGAGCTAGGAGTAGAGACCCAGTACTTC
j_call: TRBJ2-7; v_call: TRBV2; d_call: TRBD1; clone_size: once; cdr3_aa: CASSKDRGALYEQYF; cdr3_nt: TGTGCCAGCAGTAAAGACAGGGGTGCCCTCTACGAGCAGTACTTC
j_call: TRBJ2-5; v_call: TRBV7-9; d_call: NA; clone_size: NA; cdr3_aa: CASSSSGAGTQYF; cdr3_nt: TGTGCCAGCAGCTCCAGCGGTGCGGGGACCCAGTACTTC
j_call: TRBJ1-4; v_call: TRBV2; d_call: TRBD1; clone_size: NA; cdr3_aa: CASSEEGASEKLFF; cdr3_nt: TGTGCCAGCAGTGAAGAGGGGGCGAGTGAAAAACTGTTTTTT
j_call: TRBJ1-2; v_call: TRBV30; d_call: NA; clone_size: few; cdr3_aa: CAWSRNLRDPGFGYGYTF; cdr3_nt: TGTGCCTGGAGCCGCAACCTCCGGGACCCCGGGTTTGGATATGGCTACACCTTC
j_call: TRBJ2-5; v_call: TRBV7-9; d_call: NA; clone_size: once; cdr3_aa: CASSLITLETQYF; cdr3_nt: TGTGCCAGCAGCTTAATTACGTTAGAGACCCAGTACTTC
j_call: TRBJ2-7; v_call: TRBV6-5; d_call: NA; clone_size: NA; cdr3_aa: CASSEILRDTTNF; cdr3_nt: TGTGCCAGCAGTGAAATACTAAGGGACACCACGAACTTC
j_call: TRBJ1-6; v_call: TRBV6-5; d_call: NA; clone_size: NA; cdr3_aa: CASSYSARDSPLHF; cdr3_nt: TGTGCCAGCAGTTACTCGGCCAGGGATTCACCCCTCCACTTT
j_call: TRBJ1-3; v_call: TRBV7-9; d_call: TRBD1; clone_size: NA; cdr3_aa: CASTPRQGASGNTIYF; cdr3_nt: TGTGCCAGCACCCCCCGACAGGGGGCGAGTGGAAACACCATATATTTT
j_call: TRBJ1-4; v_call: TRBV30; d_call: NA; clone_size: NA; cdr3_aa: CAWSVGTNEKLFF; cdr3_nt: TGTGCCTGGAGTGTAGGGACTAATGAAAAACTGTTTTTT
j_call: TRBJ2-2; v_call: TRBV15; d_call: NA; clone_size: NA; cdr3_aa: CATSRDMGTGELFF; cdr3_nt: TGTGCCACCAGCAGAGACATGGGCACCGGGGAGCTGTTTTTT
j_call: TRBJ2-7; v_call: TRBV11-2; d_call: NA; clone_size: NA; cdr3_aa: CASSLDRMTYEQYF; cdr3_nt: TGTGCCAGCAGCTTAGATAGGATGACCTACGAGCAGTACTTC
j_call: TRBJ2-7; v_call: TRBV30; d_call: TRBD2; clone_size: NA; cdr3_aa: CAWKGRREGEQYF; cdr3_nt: TGTGCCTGGAAAGGACGGCGGGAGGGCGAGCAGTACTTC
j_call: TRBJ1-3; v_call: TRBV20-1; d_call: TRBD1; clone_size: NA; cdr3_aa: CSASDGTGKTGNTIYF; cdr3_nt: TGCAGTGCTAGTGACGGGACAGGCAAAACTGGAAACACCATATATTTT
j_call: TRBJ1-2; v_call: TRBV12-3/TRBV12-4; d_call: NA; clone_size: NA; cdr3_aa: CASSLALGYGYTF; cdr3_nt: TGTGCCAGCAGTTTAGCGCTCGGTTATGGCTACACCTTC
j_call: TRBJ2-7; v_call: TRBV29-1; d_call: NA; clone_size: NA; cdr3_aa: CSVVARSYEQYF; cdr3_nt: TGCAGCGTTGTCGCCCGTTCCTACGAGCAGTACTTC
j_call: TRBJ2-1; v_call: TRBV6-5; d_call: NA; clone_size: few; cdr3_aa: CASRPSRQSNEQFF; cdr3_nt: TGTGCCAGCAGACCGTCTCGACAGAGCAATGAGCAGTTCTTC
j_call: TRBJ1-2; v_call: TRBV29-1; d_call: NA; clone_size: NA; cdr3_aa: CSVPPLEANYGYTF; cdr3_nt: TGCAGCGTGCCCCCTCTTGAAGCTAACTATGGCTACACCTTC
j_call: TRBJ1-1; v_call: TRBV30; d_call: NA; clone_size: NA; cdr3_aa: CAWSVQVDTEAFF; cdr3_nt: TGTGCCTGGAGTGTGCAGGTGGACACTGAAGCTTTCTTT
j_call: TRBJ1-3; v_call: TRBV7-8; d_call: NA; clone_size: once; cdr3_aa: CASSLREGLGNTIYF; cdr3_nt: TGTGCCAGCAGCTTACGAGAGGGCTTGGGAAACACCATATATTTT
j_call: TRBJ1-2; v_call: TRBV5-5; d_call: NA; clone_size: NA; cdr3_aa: CASSSNTGAKDGYTF; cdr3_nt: TGTGCCAGCAGCTCAAATACAGGAGCCAAAGATGGCTACACCTTC
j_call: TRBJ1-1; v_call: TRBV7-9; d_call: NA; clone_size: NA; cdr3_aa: CASSLRIQAGNTEAFF; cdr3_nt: TGTGCCAGCAGCTTAAGGATCCAGGCCGGGAACACTGAAGCTTTCTTT
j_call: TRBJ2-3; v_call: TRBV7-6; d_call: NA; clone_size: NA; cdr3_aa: CASSPWEFTDTQYF; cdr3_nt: TGTGCCAGCAGCCCCTGGGAATTCACAGATACGCAGTATTTT
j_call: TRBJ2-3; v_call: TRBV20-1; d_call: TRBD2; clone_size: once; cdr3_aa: CSAPRTSGRDTQYF; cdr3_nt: TGCAGTGCTCCAAGGACTAGCGGGAGAGATACGCAGTATTTT
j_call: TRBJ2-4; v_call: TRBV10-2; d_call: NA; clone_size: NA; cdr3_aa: CASSDSGPRGPYF; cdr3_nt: TGCGCCAGCAGTGATTCGGGACCCCGAGGACCGTACTTC